This T cell receptor beta chain was observed in a study of persistence of HIV-infected CD4 T cells. General study results and limits: The rare CMV-responding cells with HIV-1 proviruses were not separately TCR-sequenced.

The libraries were made with immunoSEQ version 4 in survey mode. Assay used: immunoSEQ multiplex PCR; TCRdb lists only in-frame clones, some missing. The sample yields tens of thousands of clones, 82% seen once. V lost 2 bases, J lost 6 bases, and 7 bases lay in between. The V gene's germline CDR1 is SGHRS and CDR2 YFSETQ. The CDR3 has 12 residues. Stimulation used approximately 9.6 ug/mL lysate from CMV-infected fibroblasts. Memory cells lacking CD40L and CD69 with high CD45RO were sorted. Turning to this clone: Its target is not known.

The sequence was obtained from an adult man with HIV who was CMV-seropositive. Here the sequenced sample was CD4+ T cells sorted from PBMCs after approximately 18-hour stimulation, taken from a patient who received antiretroviral therapy. The chain joins TRBV5-1 to TRBJ2-3, with no clear D. This chain's CDR3 is CASSFPADTQYF. The CDR3 nucleotides read TGCGCCAGCAGCTTCCCCGCTGATACGCAGTATTTT.